These T cell receptor beta chains were read from a single sample in a study of T cell responses to AZD1222 COVID-19 vaccine. Some clones are missing from TCRdb's copy, which holds only in-frame ones; the method was immunoSEQ multiplex PCR. The data hold 150,000 to 200,000 clones, with 94% observed a single time. The source material was peripheral blood, sampled 28 days after the second AZD1222 dose. Every receptor here comes from an adult who received the AZD1222 COVID-19 vaccine. Each CDR3 is given without its conserved first and last residue. A row's size may be missing; if present it is once, few, many or a size class.

len: 11; abundance: .; j_gene: TRBJ2-7; v_gene: TRBV6-5; CDR3aa: ASRLLGTYEQY
len: 17; abundance: .; j_gene: TRBJ1-6; v_gene: TRBV2; CDR3aa: ASSERGGPGSSYNSPLH
len: 12; abundance: .; j_gene: TRBJ1-2; v_gene: TRBV27; CDR3aa: ASRATGNDYGYT
len: 12; abundance: .; j_gene: TRBJ1-2; v_gene: TRBV6-5; CDR3aa: ASSYTGVSLRYT
len: 16; abundance: .; j_gene: TRBJ2-2; v_gene: TRBV14; CDR3aa: ASSQDILGQANTGELF
len: 13; abundance: .; j_gene: TRBJ1-4; v_gene: TRBV7-3; CDR3aa: ASSLAYRGSEKLF
len: 14; abundance: .; j_gene: TRBJ2-1; v_gene: TRBV5-5; CDR3aa: ASSLRTSGRYNEQF
len: 11; abundance: .; j_gene: TRBJ2-7; v_gene: TRBV6-6; CDR3aa: ASSYQTLSVQY
len: 12; abundance: once; j_gene: TRBJ1-4; v_gene: TRBV28; CDR3aa: ASKKGKGNEKLF
len: 14; abundance: .; j_gene: TRBJ2-2; v_gene: TRBV28; CDR3aa: ASSLWTGAGTGELF
len: 13; abundance: .; j_gene: TRBJ1-5; v_gene: TRBV6-5; CDR3aa: ASSSGQGSNQPQH
len: 13; abundance: .; j_gene: TRBJ1-5; v_gene: TRBV5-5; CDR3aa: ASSLVWGSNQPQH
len: 18; abundance: .; j_gene: TRBJ2-7; v_gene: TRBV21-1; CDR3aa: ASSKAPSSGRGDLSDEQY
len: 12; abundance: .; j_gene: TRBJ1-6; v_gene: TRBV15; CDR3aa: ATRHPGLASPLH
len: 16; abundance: .; j_gene: TRBJ1-2; v_gene: TRBV10-3; CDR3aa: AISAARDSLPANYGYT
len: 14; abundance: .; j_gene: TRBJ2-7; v_gene: TRBV4-3; CDR3aa: ASSQDLRGRTYEQY
len: 9; abundance: once; j_gene: TRBJ1-2; v_gene: TRBV6-2/TRBV6-3; CDR3aa: ASSYHGGYT